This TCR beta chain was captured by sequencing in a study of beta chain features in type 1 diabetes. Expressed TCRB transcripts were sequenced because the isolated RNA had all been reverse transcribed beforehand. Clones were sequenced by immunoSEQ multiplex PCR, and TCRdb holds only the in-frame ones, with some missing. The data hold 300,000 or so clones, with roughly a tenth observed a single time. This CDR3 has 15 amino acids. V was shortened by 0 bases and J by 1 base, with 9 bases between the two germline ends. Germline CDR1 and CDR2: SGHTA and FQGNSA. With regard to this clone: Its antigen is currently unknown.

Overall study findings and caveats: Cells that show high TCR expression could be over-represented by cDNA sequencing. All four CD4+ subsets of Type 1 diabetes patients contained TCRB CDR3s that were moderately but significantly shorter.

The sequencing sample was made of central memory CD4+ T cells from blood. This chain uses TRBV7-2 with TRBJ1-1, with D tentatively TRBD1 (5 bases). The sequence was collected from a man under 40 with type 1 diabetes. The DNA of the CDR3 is TGTGCCAGCAGCTTAGCCGACAGTAGGAACACTGAAGCTTTCTTT. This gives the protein CASSLADSRNTEAFF.